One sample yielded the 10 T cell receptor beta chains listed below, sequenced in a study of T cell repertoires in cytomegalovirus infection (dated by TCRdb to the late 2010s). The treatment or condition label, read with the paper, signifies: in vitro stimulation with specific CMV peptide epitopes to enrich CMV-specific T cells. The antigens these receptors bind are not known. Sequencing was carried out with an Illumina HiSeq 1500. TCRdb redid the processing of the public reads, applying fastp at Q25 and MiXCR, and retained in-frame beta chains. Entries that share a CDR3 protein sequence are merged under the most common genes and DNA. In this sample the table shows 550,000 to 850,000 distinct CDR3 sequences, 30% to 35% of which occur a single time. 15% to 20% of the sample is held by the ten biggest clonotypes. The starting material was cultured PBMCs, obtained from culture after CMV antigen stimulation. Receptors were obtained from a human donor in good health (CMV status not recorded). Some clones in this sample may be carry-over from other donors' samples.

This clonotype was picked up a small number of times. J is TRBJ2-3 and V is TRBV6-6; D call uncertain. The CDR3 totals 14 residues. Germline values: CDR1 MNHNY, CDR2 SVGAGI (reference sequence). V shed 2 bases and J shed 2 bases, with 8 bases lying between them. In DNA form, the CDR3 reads TGTGCCAGCAGTTACGCATCGGACACAGATACGCAGTATTTT. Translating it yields CASSYASDTDTQYF.

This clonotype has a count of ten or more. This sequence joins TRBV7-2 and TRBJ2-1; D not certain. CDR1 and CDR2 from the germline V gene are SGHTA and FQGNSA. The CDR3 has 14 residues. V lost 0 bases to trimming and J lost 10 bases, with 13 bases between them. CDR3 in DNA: TGTGCCAGCAGCTTAGCGCCGCCCTTTGCAGAGCAGTTCTTC. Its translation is CASSLAPPFAEQFF.

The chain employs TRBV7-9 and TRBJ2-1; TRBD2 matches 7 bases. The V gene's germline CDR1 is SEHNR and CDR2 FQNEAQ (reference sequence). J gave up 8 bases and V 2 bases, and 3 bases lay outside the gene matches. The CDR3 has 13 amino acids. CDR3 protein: CASSLLADHEQFF. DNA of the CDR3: TGTGCCAGCAGCTTACTAGCGGATCATGAGCAGTTCTTC.

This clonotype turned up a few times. The DNA of the CDR3 is TGCGCCAGCAGCTTGGGGGGCTACCATCAGCCCCAGCATTTT. It encodes CASSLGGYHQPQHF. The gene calls are TRBV5-1 and TRBJ1-5, with D possibly being TRBD1 (5 bases). Per germline, CDR1 SGHRS and CDR2 YFSETQ. V shed 0 bases and J shed 5 bases, with 9 bases lying between them. The CDR3 runs 14 residues. The full variable domain, rest sourced from reference TRBV5-1 and TRBJ1-5, is KAGVTQTPRYLIKTRGQQVTLSCSPISGHRSVSWYQQTPGQGLQFLFEYFSETQRNKGNFPGRFSGRQFSNSRSEMNVSTLELGDSALYLCASSLGGYHQPQHFGDGTRLSIL.

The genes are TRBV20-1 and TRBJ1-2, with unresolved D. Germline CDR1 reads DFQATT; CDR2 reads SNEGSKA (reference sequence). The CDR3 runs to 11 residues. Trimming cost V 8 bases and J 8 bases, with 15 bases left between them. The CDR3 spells CSPEVRMGYTF. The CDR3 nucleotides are TGCAGTCCCGAAGTCCGAATGGGCTACACCTTC.

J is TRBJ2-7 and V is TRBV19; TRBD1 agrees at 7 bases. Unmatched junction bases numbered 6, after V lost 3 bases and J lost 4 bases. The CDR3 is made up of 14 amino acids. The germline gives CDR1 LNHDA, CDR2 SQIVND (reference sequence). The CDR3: CASSIVDRIYEQYF. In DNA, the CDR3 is TGTGCCAGTAGTATCGTGGACAGGATTTACGAGCAGTACTTC.

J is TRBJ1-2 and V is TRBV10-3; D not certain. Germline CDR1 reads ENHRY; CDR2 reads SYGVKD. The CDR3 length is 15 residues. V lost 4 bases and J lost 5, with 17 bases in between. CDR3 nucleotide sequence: TGTGCCATCAGTGGGGATGGATCCCCCCGGTATGGCTACACCTTC. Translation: CAISGDGSPRYGYTF.

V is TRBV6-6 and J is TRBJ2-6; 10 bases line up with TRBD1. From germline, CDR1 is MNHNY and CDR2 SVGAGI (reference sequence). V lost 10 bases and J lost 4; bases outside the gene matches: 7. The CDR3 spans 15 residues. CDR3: CATTDRGRGANVLTF. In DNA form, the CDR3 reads TGTGCCACCACGGACAGGGGGAGAGGGGCCAACGTCCTGACTTTC.

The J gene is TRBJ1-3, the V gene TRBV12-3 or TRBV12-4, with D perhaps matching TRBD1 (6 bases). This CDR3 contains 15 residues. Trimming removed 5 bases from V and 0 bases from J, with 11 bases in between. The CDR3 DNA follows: TGTGCCAGCAGTCGACAGGCGCCCTCTGGAAACACCATATATTTT. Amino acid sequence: CASSRQAPSGNTIYF.

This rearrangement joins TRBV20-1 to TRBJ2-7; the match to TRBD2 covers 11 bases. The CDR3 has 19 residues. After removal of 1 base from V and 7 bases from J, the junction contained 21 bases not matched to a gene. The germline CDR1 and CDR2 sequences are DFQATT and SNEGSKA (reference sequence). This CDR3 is CSARGWGDSNSGRAREQYF. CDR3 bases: TGCAGTGCTAGAGGATGGGGGGACAGTAATAGCGGGAGGGCCCGTGAGCAGTACTTC.